The source of this T cell receptor beta chain is a study of blood T cell repertoires in COVID-19. Original handling: Reference gene primer amplification in the assay estimated nucleated cell counts. Sequencing used immunoSEQ multiplex PCR; TCRdb keeps in-frame clones, though not all of them. That table supplies the V and J calls and clone size; D and trimming were determined from the DNA. The profile covers fewer than 350,000 clones, with about 87% appearing a single time and 1.5% to 2% taken by the ten largest. The germline CDR1 and CDR2 sequences are LNHDA and SQIVND (reference sequence). The ends lost 1 base at V and 7 bases at J; junction bases unmatched: 7. The CDR3 is 15 amino acids.

This sequence was found in a woman in her twenties or thirties with COVID-19, enrolled during active disease. Sequencing used peripheral blood. V is TRBV19 and J is TRBJ1-5; 7 nucleotides line up with TRBD1. The CDR3 loop is CASSIGRQGGQPQHF. The CDR3 DNA reads TGTGCCAGTAGTATAGGAAGACAGGGTGGACAGCCCCAGCATTTT.